The source of this T cell receptor (beta chain) is a study of blood T cell repertoires in COVID-19. Clones were sequenced by immunoSEQ multiplex PCR, and TCRdb holds only the in-frame ones, with some missing. Among 200,000 to 300,000 clones listed, more than 70% were seen once. Participant-given clinical history determined each cohort assignment. The CDR3 extends over 17 amino acids. Germline V CDR1 and CDR2: SGHNT, YYREEE (reference sequence). J lost 3 bases, V lost 0 bases, and 8 bases had no gene match. Specimen: PBMCs or T cells enriched from blood (not recorded which). The TCR originated in a woman aged 40 to 50 with acute COVID-19. V is TRBV5-4 and J is TRBJ1-5; the match to TRBD1 covers 8 bases. CDR3 coding DNA: TGTGCCAGCAGCTTGGGGCCCCAGGGGGCTGACAATCAGCCCCAGCATTTT. This translates into CASSLGPQGADNQPQHF.